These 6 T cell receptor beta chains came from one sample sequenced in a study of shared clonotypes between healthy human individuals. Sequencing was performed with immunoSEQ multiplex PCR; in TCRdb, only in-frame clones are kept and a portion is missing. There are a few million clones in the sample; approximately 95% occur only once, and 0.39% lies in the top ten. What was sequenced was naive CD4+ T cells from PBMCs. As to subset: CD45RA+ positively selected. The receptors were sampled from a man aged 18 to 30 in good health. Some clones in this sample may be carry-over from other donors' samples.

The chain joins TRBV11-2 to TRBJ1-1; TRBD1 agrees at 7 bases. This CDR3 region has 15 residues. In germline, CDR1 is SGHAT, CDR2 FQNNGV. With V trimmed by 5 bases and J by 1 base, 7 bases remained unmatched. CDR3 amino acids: CASSPNGQANTEAFF. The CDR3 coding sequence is TGTGCCAGCAGCCCAAACGGACAGGCGAACACTGAAGCTTTCTTT.

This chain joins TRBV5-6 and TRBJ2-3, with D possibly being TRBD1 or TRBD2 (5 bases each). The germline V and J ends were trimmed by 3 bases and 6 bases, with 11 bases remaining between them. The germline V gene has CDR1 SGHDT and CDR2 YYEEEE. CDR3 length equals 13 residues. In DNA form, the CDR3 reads TGTGCCAGCAGCTGGGGGTTAGATGATACGCAGTATTTT. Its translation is CASSWGLDDTQYF. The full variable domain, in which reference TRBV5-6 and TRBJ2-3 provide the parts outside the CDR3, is DAGVTQSPTHLIKTRGQQVTLRCSPKSGHDTVSWYQQALGQGPQFIFQYYEEEERQRGNFPDRFSGHQFPNYSSELNVNALLLGDSALYLCASSWGLDDTQYFGPGTRLTVL.

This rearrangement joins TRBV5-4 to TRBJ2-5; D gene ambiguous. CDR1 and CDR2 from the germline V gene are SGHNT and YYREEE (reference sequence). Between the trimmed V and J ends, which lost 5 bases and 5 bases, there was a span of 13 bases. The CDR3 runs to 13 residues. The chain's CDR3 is CASRSTPLETQYF. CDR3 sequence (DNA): TGTGCCAGCAGATCGACGCCATTGGAGACCCAGTACTTC. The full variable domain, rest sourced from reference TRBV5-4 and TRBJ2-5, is ETGVTQSPTHLIKTRGQQVTLRCSSQSGHNTVSWYQQALGQGPQFIFQYYREEENGRGNFPPRFSGLQFPNYSSELNVNALELDDSALYLCASRSTPLETQYFGPGTRLLVL.

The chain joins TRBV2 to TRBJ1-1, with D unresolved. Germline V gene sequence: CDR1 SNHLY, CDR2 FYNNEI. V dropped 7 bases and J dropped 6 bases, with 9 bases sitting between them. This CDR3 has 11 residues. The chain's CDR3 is CASTRTSEAFF. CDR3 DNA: TGTGCCAGCACCCGAACTTCTGAAGCTTTCTTT.

Here the CDR3 DNA reads TGCGCCAGCAGCTTCATGGCGGGAGGGCCGGATACGCAGTATTTT. It translates to CASSFMAGGPDTQYF. The V call is TRBV5-1, the J call TRBJ2-3; TRBD2 agrees at 9 bases. Losses at the gene ends were 2 bases for V and 6 bases for J; bases not matched to a gene: 7. Looked up from germline, CDR1 is SGHRS and CDR2 is YFSETQ. This CDR3 spans 15 amino acids.

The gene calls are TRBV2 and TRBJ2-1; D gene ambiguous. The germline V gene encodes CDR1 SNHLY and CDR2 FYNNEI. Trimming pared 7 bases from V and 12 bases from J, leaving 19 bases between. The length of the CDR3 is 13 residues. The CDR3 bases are TGTGCCAGCATTTTTGACGGTCCAGGTGGGCAGTTCTTC. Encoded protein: CASIFDGPGGQFF.